The entry that follows covers one TCR beta chain sequence. The assay was immunoSEQ multiplex PCR, and TCRdb's table has in-frame clones only and misses some. The table includes about 250,000 clones, around 82% detected once. The data originate from a study of blood T cell repertoires in COVID-19. CDR1 is MNHNY, CDR2 SVGAGI, per germline (reference sequence). Trimming at V came to 2 bases and at J to 4 bases, leaving 6 bases not matched to a gene. The CDR3 is made up of 15 amino acids. The source is a man aged 50 to 60 with active or convalescent COVID-19. V is TRBV6-6 and J is TRBJ2-3; 7 nucleotides match TRBD2. The sequenced material came from peripheral blood. CDR3 bases: TGTGCCAGCAGTTACACGGCCCGGGGGGCAGATACGCAGTATTTT. This translates into CASSYTARGADTQYF.